This entry lists 14 T cell receptor beta chains sequenced from one sample in a study of T-cell reconstitution after alpha-beta-depleted transplantation in children. Preparation of the TCRbeta library used unique molecular identifiers. TCRdb analysed the PCR reads with MiXCR anew, one entry per CDR3 protein. The repertoire includes about 500,000 distinct CDR3 sequences, around a third of them detected once, and around 2.3% sits in the top ten. The material was PBMCs from the stem cell graft donor, obtained from the stem cell graft. These receptors came from a human donor who donated a stem cell graft to a child with aplastic anemia.

The chain has TRBV7-3 and TRBJ1-5; no definite D call. Deletions cut 4 bases from V and 5 bases from J, with 9 bases between. The CDR3 has 13 residues. In germline, CDR1 is SGHTA, CDR2 FQGTGA. The CDR3 spells CASSSGRDQPQHF. CDR3 in DNA: TGTGCCAGCAGCTCCGGACGAGATCAGCCCCAGCATTTT. Full variable domain (rest looked up from reference TRBV7-3 and TRBJ1-5): GAGVSQTPSNKVTEKGKYVELRCDPISGHTALYWYRQSLGQGPEFLIYFQGTGAADDSGLPNDRFFAVRPEGSVSTLKIQRTERGDSAVYLCASSSGRDQPQHFGDGTRLSIL.

The rearrangement uses TRBV6-6 and TRBJ2-7; maybe TRBD2 (6 bases). Trimming stripped 9 bases from V and 5 bases from J, with 17 bases between. CDR1 and CDR2 from the germline V gene are MNHNY and SVGAGI (reference sequence). The CDR3 loop spans 13 amino acids. The CDR3 DNA reads TGTGCCAGTTCGAGGACTACACCCGACGAGCAGTACTTC. This gives the protein CASSRTTPDEQYF.

This clonotype was counted a few times. The chain employs TRBV6-1 and TRBJ1-2, with 9 bases identical to TRBD1. The germline V gene has CDR1 MNHNS and CDR2 SASEGT. The CDR3 runs to 13 residues. The ends lost 8 bases at V and 9 bases at J; junction bases unmatched: 10. CDR3 sequence (DNA): TGTGCCAGCCGCCGGACAGGGGAGTCGAGCTACACCTTC. Protein sequence: CASRRTGESSYTF.

This clonotype was observed a few times. V usage is TRBV28 and J usage is TRBJ1-5, with a possible D match to TRBD1 (5 bases). The CDR3 totals 15 residues. The germline CDR1 and CDR2 sequences are MDHEN and SYDVKM. The ends were cut back, 6 bases at V and 2 bases at J, with 14 bases in the middle. The CDR3: CASRGTGIGNQPQHF. DNA for the CDR3: TGTGCCAGCAGGGGAACAGGAATTGGCAATCAGCCCCAGCATTTT.

This chain uses TRBV18 with TRBJ2-6, with unresolved D. This CDR3 has 17 residues. Germline values: CDR1 KGHSH, CDR2 LQKENI. Trimming stripped 8 bases from V and 0 bases from J, with 17 bases between. DNA for the CDR3: TGTGCCAGCCTATTAAGCAGTGCCCGCTCTGGGGCCAACGTCCTGACTTTC. The encoded protein is CASLLSSARSGANVLTF. Full variable domain (outside the CDR3, taken from reference TRBV18 and TRBJ2-6): NAGVMQNPRHLVRRRGQEARLRCSPMKGHSHVYWYRQLPEEGLKFMVYLQKENIIDESGMPKERFSAEFPKEGPSILRIQQVVRGDSAAYFCASLLSSARSGANVLTFGAGSRLTVL.

V is TRBV6-1 and J is TRBJ2-6; 11 positions match TRBD1. This CDR3 is 15 amino acids long. Trimming removed 6 bases from V and 4 bases from J; junction bases left unmatched: 2. Germline V lookup: CDR1 MNHNS, CDR2 SASEGT. As DNA, the CDR3 is TGTGCCAGCAGGGGACAGGGGGACGGGGCCAACGTCCTGACTTTC. It encodes CASRGQGDGANVLTF.

The sample holds a few counts of this clonotype. J is TRBJ2-5 and V is TRBV6-1, with D unresolved. This CDR3 has 15 residues. V was cut by 6 bases and J by 4 bases, with 18 bases left in between. Per germline, CDR1 MNHNS and CDR2 SASEGT. The CDR3: CASRFVVTRVETQYF. CDR3 bases: TGTGCCAGCAGATTCGTTGTTACTCGGGTAGAGACCCAGTACTTC.

This rearrangement joins TRBV20-1 to TRBJ2-7, with 7 bases identical to TRBD2. The V gene end was trimmed by 2 bases and the J gene end by 2 bases; junction bases not matched to a gene: 21. Germline V gene lookup returns CDR1 DFQATT and CDR2 SNEGSKA (reference sequence). This CDR3 has 19 amino acids. The CDR3 is CSARRPVGLGSGIPYEQYF. In nucleotides, the CDR3 is TGCAGTGCTAGAAGGCCAGTAGGGCTGGGAAGCGGGATCCCCTACGAGCAGTACTTC.

V and J are TRBV6-1 and TRBJ2-4; 12 bases fit TRBD1. Unmatched junction bases numbered 11, after V lost 5 bases and J lost 0 bases. The CDR3 contains 19 residues. Germline V gene sequence: CDR1 MNHNS, CDR2 SASEGT. CDR3 sequence: CASSTQPGQGAKAKNIQYF. The DNA for the CDR3 is TGTGCCAGCAGTACCCAACCGGGACAGGGGGCGAAAGCCAAAAACATTCAGTACTTC.

This clonotype was seen a few times. The rearrangement uses TRBV10-2 and TRBJ1-6, with D possibly being TRBD1 (5 bases). CDR3 size: 16 residues. V shed 10 bases and J shed 7 bases, with 23 bases lying between them. CDR1 and CDR2 from the germline V gene are WSHSY and SAAADI. CDR3 sequence (DNA): TGCGCCACCATGGGCGGAGGGGACCGGGGGAATTCACCCCTCCACTTT. Translating gives CATMGGGDRGNSPLHF.

In its sample, this clonotype was seen a few times. V and J are TRBV4-3 and TRBJ2-1; D remains ambiguous. The CDR3 is 16 residues long. Trimming stripped 0 bases from V and 3 bases from J, with 12 bases between. Germline V gives CDR1 LGHNA, CDR2 YSLEER. CDR3 residues: CASSQDGVGNYNEQFF. The CDR3 DNA reads TGCGCCAGCAGCCAAGATGGAGTCGGAAACTACAATGAGCAGTTCTTC.

The chain employs TRBV24-1 and TRBJ2-5; D call uncertain. This CDR3 is built from 13 residues. The ends were cut back, 5 bases at V and 4 bases at J, with 10 bases in the middle. Germline V CDR1 and CDR2: KGHDR, SFDVKD. Here the CDR3 reads CATSGSIGETQYF. CDR3 nucleotides: TGTGCCACCAGTGGTAGTATTGGAGAGACCCAGTACTTC.

The genes are TRBV6-1 and TRBJ2-2; 9 bases line up with TRBD1. Germline loops: CDR1 MNHNS, CDR2 SASEGT. J was trimmed by 4 bases and V by 2 bases; bases with no gene match: 2. The CDR3 runs to 15 residues. CDR3 DNA: TGTGCCAGCAGTGAAAGGACAGGGGTCACCGGGGAGCTGTTTTTT. Amino acids: CASSERTGVTGELFF.

The rearrangement joins TRBV11-3 to TRBJ2-1, with D unclear. The CDR3 totals 13 residues. The V gene lost 6 bases and the J gene lost 7 bases, with 13 bases spanning the gap. Germline CDR1 is SGHNT and CDR2 is YENEEA. The CDR3 sequence is CASSLESTNEQFF. CDR3 DNA sequence: TGTGCCAGCAGTCTCGAATCCACAAATGAGCAGTTCTTC.